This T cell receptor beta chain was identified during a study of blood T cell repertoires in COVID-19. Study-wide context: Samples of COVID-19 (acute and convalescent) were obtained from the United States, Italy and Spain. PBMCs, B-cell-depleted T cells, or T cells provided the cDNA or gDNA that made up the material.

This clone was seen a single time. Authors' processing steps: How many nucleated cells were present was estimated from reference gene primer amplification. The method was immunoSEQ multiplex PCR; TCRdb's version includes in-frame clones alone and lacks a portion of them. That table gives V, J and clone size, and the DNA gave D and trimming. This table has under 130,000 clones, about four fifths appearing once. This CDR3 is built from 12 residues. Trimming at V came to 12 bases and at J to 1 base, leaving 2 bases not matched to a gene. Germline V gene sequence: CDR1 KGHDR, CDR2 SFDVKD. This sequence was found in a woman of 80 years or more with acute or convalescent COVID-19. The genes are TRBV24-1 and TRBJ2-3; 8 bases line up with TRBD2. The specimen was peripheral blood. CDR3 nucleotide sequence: TGTGCCGTCGGGGGGGGCACAGATACGCAGTATTTT. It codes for CAVGGGTDTQYF.